Sequencing of this T cell receptor (beta chain) was carried out in a study of T cell responses to AZD1222 COVID-19 vaccine. Study-level points and caveats: Increased Spike-specific TCR breadth and depth were observed after two AZD1222 doses. Per reports, nearly half of all spike-specific TCRs target regions that are unmutated in variants.

Libraries were prepared by immunoSEQ multiplex PCR; TCRdb keeps only in-frame clonotypes and omits some of them. The sample carries about 67,000 clones, around 84% recorded once. As for this clone: Its antigen is unknown.

The input for sequencing was peripheral blood, taken on day 0 of AZD1222 vaccination. The receptor comes from an adult in good health.

Here the CDR3 reads CASSPPAQGSPYEQYF. CDR3 DNA: TGTGCCAGCTCACCACCGGCACAGGGGTCCCCCTACGAGCAGTACTTC. The V and J genes are TRBV18 and TRBJ2-7; 7 bases are a match to TRBD1. J gave up 2 bases and V 0 bases, and 7 bases lay outside the gene matches. The CDR3 has 16 amino acids. In germline, CDR1 is KGHSH, CDR2 LQKENI.